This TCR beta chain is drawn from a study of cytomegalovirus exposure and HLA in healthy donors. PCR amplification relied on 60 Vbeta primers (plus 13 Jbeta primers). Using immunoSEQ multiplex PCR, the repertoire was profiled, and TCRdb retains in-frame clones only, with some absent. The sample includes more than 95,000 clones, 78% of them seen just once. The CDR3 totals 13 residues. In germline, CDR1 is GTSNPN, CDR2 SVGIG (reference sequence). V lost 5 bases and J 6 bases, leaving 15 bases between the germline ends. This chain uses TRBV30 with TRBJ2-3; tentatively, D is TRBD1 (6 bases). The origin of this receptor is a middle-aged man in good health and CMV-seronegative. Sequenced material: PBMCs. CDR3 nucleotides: TGTGCCTGGGGCCGAAAAAGGGGGGATACGCAGTATTTT. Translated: CAWGRKRGDTQYF. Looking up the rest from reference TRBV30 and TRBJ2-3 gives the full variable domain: SQTIHQWPATLVQPVGSPLSLECTVEGTSNPNLYWYRQAAGRGLQLLFYSVGIGQISSEVPQNLSASRPQDRQFILSSKKLLLSDSGFYLCAWGRKRGDTQYFGPGTRLTVL.